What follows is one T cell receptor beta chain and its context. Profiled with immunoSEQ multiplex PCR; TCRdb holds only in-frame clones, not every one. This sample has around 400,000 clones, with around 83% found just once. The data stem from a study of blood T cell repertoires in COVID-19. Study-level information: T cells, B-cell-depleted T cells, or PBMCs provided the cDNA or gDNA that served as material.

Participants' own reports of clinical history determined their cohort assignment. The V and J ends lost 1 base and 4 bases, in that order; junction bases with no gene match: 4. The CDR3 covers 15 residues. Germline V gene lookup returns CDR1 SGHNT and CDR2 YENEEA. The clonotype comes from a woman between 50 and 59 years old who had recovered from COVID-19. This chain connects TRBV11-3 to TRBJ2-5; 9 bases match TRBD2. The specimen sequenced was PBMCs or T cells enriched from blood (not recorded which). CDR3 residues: CASSLGTSARETQYF. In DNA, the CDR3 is TGTGCCAGCAGCTTAGGGACTAGCGCTCGAGAGACCCAGTACTTC.